This T cell receptor (beta chain) was obtained from a study of blood T cell repertoires in COVID-19. Study-level information: Samples of COVID-19 (acute and convalescent) were obtained from the United States, Italy and Spain. Sample material is recorded as cDNA or gDNA derived from T cells, B-cell-depleted T cells, or PBMCs.

In the original analysis: Reference gene primer amplification yielded estimated nucleated cell counts. TCRdb's copy holds only in-frame clones and misses some; the assay was immunoSEQ multiplex PCR. For V, J and clone size, that table is used; D and trimming come from the DNA. The sample holds almost 350,000 clones, roughly 90% seen once. Seattle enrolled patients during active infection and tracked them longitudinally. V lost 6 bases to trimming and J lost 5 bases; unmatched junction nucleotides: 6. The CDR3 extends over 13 amino acids. This sequence joins TRBV12-3 or TRBV12-4 and TRBJ1-1, with 7 bases that match TRBD1. Source material: peripheral blood. The clonotype comes from a woman aged 60-75 years with COVID-19, enrolled during active disease. The DNA for the CDR3 is TGTGCCAGCAGGTCCAACAGGGGTACTGAAGCTTTCTTT. Residues: CASRSNRGTEAFF.